This TCR beta chain derives from a study of blood T cell repertoires in COVID-19. As for the study in general: Material from acute and convalescent COVID-19 was sourced from the United States, Italy and Spain. Sources were T cells, B-cell-depleted T cells, or PBMCs; the material itself was cDNA or gDNA.

The junction had 5 bases not matched to a gene; V was cut back by 4 bases and J by 7 bases. The CDR3 covers 14 residues. Germline V gives CDR1 SGHDT, CDR2 YYEEEE. Method: immunoSEQ multiplex PCR; TCRdb's copy keeps in-frame clones and lacks some. The repertoire includes some 190,000 clones, 75% to 80% of them detected once, and approximately 8.6% sits in the top ten. The specimen sequenced was peripheral blood. This TCR came from a woman in her fifties or sixties with active or convalescent COVID-19. The V call is TRBV5-6, the J call TRBJ1-6; 7 positions agree with TRBD1. The CDR3: CASSAWDRNSPLHF. Here the CDR3 DNA reads TGTGCCAGCAGCGCATGGGACAGAAATTCACCCCTCCACTTT.